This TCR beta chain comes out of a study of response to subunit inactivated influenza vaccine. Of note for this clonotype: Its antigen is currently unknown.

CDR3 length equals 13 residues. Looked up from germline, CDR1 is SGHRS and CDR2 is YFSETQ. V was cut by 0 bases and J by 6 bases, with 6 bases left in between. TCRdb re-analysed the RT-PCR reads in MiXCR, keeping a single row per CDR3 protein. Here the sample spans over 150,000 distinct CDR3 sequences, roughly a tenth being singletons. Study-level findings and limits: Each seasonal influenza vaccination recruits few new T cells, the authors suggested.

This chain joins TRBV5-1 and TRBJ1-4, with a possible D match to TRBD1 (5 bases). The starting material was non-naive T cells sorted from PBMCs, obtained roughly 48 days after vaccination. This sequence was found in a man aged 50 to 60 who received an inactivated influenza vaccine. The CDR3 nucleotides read TGCGCCAGCAGCTTGGGAGGGGATGAAAAACTGTTTTTT. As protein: CASSLGGDEKLFF.